This T cell receptor (beta chain) came from a study of CXCR3-negative and CXCR3-positive naive CD8 T cells. Study-wide background: Cumulative TRB read yield was about 140 million, averaging about 1.5 +/- 0.3 million per library.

The CDR3 consists of 12 residues. CDR1 is MNHEY and CDR2 is SMNVEV in the germline V gene (reference sequence). Each TRB cDNA library was prepared by 5' RACE (with UMI labels). TCRdb re-called the 5' RACE reads; one entry per CDR3 protein, DNA not given. The table for this sample gives 100,000 to 150,000 distinct CDR3 sequences. Sequencing was carried out using naive CXCR3- CD8+ T cells from blood. The subset here: CD45RO-CCR7+CD27+CD95- naive CD8+ T cells lacking CXCR3 (TNR3-). The J gene is TRBJ1-1, the V gene TRBV27. This receptor was taken from a human donor in good health. Some clones in this sample may be carry-over from other donors' samples. The CDR3 protein is CASSEGGTEAFF.